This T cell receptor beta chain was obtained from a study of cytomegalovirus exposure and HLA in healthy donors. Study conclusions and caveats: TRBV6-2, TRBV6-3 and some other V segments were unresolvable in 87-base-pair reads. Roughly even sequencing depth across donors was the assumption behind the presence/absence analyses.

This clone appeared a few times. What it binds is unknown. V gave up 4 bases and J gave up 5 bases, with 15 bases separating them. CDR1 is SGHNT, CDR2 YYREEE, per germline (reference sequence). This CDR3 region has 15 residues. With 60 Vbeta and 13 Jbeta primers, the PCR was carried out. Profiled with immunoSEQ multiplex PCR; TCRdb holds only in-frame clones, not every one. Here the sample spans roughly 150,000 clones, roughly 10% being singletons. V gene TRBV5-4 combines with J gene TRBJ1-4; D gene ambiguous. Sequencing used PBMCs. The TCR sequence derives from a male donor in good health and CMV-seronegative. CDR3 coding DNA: TGTGCCAGCAGCCAAGATGACGGAGGCAATGAAAAACTGTTTTTT. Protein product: CASSQDDGGNEKLFF.